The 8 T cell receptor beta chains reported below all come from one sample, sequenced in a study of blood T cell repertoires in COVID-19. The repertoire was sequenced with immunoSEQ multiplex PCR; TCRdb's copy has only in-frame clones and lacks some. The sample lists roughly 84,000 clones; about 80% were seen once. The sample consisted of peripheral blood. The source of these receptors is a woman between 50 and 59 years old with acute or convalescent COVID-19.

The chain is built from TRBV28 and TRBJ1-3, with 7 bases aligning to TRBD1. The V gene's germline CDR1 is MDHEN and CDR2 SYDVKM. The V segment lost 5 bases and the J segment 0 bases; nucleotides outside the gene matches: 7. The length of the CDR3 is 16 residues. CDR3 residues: CASSHLQGVSGNTIYF. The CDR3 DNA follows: TGTGCCAGCAGTCACCTTCAGGGGGTCTCTGGAAACACCATATATTTT.

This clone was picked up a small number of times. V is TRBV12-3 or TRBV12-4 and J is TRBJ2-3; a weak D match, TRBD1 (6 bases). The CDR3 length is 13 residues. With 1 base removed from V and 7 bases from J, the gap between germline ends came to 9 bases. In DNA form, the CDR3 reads TGTGCCAGCAGTTTAGGGCAGGGGTATACGCAGTATTTT. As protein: CASSLGQGYTQYF.

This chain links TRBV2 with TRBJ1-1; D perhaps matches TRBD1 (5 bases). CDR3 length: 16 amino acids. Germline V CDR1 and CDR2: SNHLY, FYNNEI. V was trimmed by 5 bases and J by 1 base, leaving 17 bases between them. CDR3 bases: TGTGCCAGCAGTAGATACGGAGGGGAAGCGAACACTGAAGCTTTCTTT. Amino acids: CASSRYGGEANTEAFF.

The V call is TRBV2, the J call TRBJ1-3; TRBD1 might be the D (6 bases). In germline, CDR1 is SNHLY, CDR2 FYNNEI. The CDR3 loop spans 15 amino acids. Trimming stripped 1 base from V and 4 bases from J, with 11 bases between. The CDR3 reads CASSEGRGAGNTIYF. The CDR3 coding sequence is TGTGCCAGCAGTGAAGGCAGGGGTGCGGGAAACACCATATATTTT. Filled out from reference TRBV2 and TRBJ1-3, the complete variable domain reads EPEVTQTPSHQVTQMGQEVILRCVPISNHLYFYWYRQILGQKVEFLVSFYNNEISEKSEIFDDQFSVERPDGSNFTLKIRSTKLEDSAMYFCASSEGRGAGNTIYFGEGSWLTVV.

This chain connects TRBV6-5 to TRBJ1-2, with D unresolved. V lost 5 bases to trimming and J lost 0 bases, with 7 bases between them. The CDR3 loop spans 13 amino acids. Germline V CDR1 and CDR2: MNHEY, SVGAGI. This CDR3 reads CASSLNTNYGYTF. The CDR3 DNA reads TGTGCCAGCAGTCTGAACACTAACTATGGCTACACCTTC.

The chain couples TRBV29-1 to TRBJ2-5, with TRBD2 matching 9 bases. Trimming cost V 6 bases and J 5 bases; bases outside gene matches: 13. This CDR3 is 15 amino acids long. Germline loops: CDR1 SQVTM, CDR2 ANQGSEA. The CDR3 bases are TGCAGCGTGTCCGGGGGTAGCGGGGGTTCGGAGACCCAGTACTTC. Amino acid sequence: CSVSGGSGGSETQYF.

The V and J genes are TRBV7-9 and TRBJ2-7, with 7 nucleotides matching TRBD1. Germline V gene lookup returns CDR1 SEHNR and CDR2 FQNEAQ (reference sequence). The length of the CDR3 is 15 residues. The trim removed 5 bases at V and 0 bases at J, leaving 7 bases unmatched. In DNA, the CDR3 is TGTGCCAGCAGCGCTTGGGACAGAAGCTCCTACGAGCAGTACTTC. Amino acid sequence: CASSAWDRSSYEQYF.

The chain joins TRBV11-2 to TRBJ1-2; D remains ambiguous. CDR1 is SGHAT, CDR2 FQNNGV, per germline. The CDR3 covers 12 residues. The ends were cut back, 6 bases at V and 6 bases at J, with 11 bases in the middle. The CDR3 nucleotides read TGTGCCAGCAGTAACCGGGTGGATGGCTACACCTTC. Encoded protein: CASSNRVDGYTF.